This T cell receptor (beta chain) was profiled in a study of early T cells in non-severe SARS-CoV-2 infection. The CDR3 spans 15 residues. Trimming removed 5 bases at V and 5 bases at J, with 18 bases between. TCRdb fed the 5' RACE reads into MiXCR, producing one record per CDR3 protein. The table shows more than 50,000 distinct CDR3 sequences, with 13% occurring only once. This chain links TRBV12-3 or TRBV12-4 with TRBJ2-5; D perhaps matches TRBD1 (5 bases). The receptor's source is an adult who was a healthcare worker with PCR-confirmed SARS-CoV-2 infection or an uninfected control (not recorded which). The sequencing here drew on whole blood, taken at baseline. This CDR3 is CASSAGQVKMETQYF. Written as DNA, the CDR3 is TGTGCCAGCAGTGCTGGACAAGTCAAGATGGAGACCCAGTACTTC.